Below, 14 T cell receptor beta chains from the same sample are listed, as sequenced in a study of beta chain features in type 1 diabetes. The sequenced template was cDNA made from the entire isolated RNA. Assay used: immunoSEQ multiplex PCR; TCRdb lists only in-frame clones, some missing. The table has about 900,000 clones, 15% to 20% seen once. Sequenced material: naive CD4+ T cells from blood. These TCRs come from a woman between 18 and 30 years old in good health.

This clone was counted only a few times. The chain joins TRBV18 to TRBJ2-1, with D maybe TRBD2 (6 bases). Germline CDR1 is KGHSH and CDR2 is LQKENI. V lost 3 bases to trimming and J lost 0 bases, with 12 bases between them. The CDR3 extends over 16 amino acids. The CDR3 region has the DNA TGTGCCAGCTCACCCTGGGACTTGAGCTCCTACAATGAGCAGTTCTTC. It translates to CASSPWDLSSYNEQFF.

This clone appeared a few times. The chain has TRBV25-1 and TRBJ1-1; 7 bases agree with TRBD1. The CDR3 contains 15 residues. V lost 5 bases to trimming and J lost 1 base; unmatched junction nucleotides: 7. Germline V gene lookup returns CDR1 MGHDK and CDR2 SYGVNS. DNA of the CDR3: TGTGCCAGCAGTCCCATTGACAGGGAGAACACTGAAGCTTTCTTT. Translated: CASSPIDRENTEAFF.

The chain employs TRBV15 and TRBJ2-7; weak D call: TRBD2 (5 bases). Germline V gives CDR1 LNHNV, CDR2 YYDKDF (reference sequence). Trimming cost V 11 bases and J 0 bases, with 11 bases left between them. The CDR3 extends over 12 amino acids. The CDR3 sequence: CALVASSYEQYF. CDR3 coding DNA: TGTGCCCTAGTAGCGAGCTCCTACGAGCAGTACTTC.

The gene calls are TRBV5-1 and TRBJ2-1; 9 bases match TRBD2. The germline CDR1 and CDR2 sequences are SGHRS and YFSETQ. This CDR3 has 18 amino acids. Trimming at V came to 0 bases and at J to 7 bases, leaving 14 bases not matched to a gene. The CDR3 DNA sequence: TGCGCCAGCAGCTTGGCCTCTACTTGGTCTAGCGGGAATAATGAGCAGTTCTTC. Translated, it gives CASSLASTWSSGNNEQFF. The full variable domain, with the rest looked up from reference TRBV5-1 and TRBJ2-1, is KAGVTQTPRYLIKTRGQQVTLSCSPISGHRSVSWYQQTPGQGLQFLFEYFSETQRNKGNFPGRFSGRQFSNSRSEMNVSTLELGDSALYLCASSLASTWSSGNNEQFFGPGTRLTVL.

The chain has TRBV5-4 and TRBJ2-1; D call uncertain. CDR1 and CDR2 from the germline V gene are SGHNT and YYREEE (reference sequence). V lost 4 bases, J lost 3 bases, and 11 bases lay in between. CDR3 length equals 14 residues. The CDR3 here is CASSSMTHYNEQFF. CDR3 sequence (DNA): TGTGCCAGCAGCAGTATGACACACTACAATGAGCAGTTCTTC.

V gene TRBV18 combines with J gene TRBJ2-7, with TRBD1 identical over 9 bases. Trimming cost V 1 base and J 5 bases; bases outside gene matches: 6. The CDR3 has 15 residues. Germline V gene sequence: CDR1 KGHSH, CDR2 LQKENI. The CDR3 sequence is CASSPRDRALHEQYF. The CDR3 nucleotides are TGTGCCAGCTCACCACGGGACAGGGCCCTCCACGAGCAGTACTTC.

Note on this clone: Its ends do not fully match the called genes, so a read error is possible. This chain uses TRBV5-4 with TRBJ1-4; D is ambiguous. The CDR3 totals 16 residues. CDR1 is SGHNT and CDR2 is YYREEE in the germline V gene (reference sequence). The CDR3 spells CASSQDLDLENEKLFF. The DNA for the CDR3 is TGCGCCAGCAGCCAAGACTTGGACCTGGAGAATGAAAAACTGTTTTTT.

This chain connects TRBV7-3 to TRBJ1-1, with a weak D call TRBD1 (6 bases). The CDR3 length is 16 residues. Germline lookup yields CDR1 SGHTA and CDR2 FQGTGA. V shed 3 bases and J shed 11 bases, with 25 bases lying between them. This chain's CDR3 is CASSLGPPGHTQPAFF. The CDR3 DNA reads TGTGCCAGCAGCTTGGGGCCTCCGGGACATACCCAACCGGCTTTCTTT. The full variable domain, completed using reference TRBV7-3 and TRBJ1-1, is GAGVSQTPSNKVTEKGKYVELRCDPISGHTALYWYRQSLGQGPEFLIYFQGTGAADDSGLPNDRFFAVRPEGSVSTLKIQRTERGDSAVYLCASSLGPPGHTQPAFFGQGTRLTVV.

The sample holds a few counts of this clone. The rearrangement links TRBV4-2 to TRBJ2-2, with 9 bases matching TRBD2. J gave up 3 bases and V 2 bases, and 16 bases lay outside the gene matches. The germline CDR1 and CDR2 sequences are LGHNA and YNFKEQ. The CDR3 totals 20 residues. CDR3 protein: CASSQRPGLAQTPDTGELFF. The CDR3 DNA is TGTGCCAGCAGCCAACGACCGGGACTAGCACAAACCCCCGACACCGGGGAGCTGTTTTTT.

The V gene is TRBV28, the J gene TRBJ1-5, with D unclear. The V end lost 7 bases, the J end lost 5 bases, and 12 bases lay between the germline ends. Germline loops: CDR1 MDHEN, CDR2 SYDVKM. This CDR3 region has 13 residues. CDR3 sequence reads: CASTPDLYQPQHF. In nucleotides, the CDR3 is TGTGCCAGCACCCCGGACCTTTATCAGCCCCAGCATTTT.

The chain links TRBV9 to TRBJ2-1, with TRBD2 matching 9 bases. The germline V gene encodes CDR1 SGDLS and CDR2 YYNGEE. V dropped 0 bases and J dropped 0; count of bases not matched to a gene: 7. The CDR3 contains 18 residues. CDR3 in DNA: TGTGCCAGCAGCGTAGGGGCGGGAGGGCCAAACTCCTACAATGAGCAGTTCTTC. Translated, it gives CASSVGAGGPNSYNEQFF.

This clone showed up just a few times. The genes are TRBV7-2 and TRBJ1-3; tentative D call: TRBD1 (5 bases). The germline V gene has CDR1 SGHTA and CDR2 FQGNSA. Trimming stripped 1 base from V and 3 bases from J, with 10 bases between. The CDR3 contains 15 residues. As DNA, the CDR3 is TGTGCCAGCAGCTTAGTCGGGGGGAATGGAAACACCATATATTTT. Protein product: CASSLVGGNGNTIYF.

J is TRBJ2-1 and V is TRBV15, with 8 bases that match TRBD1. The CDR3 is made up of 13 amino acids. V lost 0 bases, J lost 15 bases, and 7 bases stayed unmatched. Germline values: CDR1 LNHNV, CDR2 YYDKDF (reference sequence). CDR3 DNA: TGTGCCACCAGCAGAGATCAGGACAGGGATCTGTTCTTC. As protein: CATSRDQDRDLFF.

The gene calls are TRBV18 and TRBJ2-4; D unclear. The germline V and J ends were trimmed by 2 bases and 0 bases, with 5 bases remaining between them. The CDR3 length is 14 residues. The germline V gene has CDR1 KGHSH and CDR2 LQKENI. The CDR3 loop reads CASSPSLAKNIQYF. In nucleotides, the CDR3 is TGTGCCAGCTCACCAAGTCTAGCCAAAAACATTCAGTACTTC. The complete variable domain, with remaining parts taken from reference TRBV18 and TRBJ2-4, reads NAGVMQNPRHLVRRRGQEARLRCSPMKGHSHVYWYRQLPEEGLKFMVYLQKENIIDESGMPKERFSAEFPKEGPSILRIQQVVRGDSAAYFCASSPSLAKNIQYFGAGTRLSVL.